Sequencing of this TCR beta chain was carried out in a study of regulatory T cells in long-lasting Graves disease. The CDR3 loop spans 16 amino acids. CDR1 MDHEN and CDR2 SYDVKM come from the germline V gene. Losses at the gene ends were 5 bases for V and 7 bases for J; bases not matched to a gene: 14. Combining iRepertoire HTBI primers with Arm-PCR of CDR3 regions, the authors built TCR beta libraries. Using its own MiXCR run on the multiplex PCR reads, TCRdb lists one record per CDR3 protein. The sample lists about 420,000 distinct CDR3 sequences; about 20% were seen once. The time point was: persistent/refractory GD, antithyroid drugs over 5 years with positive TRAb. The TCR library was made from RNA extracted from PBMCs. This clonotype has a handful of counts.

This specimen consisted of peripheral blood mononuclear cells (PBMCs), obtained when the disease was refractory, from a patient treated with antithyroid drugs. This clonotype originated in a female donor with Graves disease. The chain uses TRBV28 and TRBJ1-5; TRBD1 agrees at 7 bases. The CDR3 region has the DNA TGTGCCAGCAGTACGGTTGGCAGGGGGTATAGGCAGCCCCAGCATTTT. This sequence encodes CASSTVGRGYRQPQHF.